A single sample is the source of the 18 T cell receptor beta chains below, sequenced in a study of T cells in Graves' hyperthyroidism and ophthalmopathy. TCR beta CDR3 region amplification was performed from RNA transcripts. The study used the HTBI primer set for a first-round RT-PCR of the TCR CDR3. Each CDR3 protein is one row after TCRdb ran MiXCR on the multiplex PCR reads. This repertoire shows approximately 600,000 distinct CDR3 sequences, around 21% found once; its top ten account for approximately 30%. Specimen: blood. The receptor set was obtained from a man aged 25 to 40 with Graves' ophthalmopathy.

V is TRBV6-1 and J is TRBJ2-3, with 9 nucleotides matching TRBD2. This CDR3 has 16 residues. Trimming took 6 bases from V and 2 from J; bases not matched to a gene: 9. Germline CDR1 MNHNS, CDR2 SASEGT. CDR3 DNA sequence: TGTGCCAGCAGCCAAGCCCGACTAGCGGCCACAGATACGCAGTATTTT. Its protein is CASSQARLAATDTQYF.

This clonotype came up a few times. CDR3 DNA sequence: TGTGCCAGCAGTTACTTCCCTCACGGGAGCTCCTACGAGCAGTACTTC. Translation gives CASSYFPHGSSYEQYF. This sequence joins TRBV6-6 and TRBJ2-7; D is possibly TRBD2 (6 bases). The CDR3 has 16 amino acids. Germline CDR1 MNHNY, CDR2 SVGAGI (reference sequence). V lost 1 base, J lost 0 bases, and 13 bases lay in between.

This clonotype occurred a few times. This chain joins TRBV6-6 and TRBJ2-5, with D possibly TRBD2 on 5 matching bases. Germline V CDR1 and CDR2: MNHNY, SVGAGI (reference sequence). Deletions cut 2 bases from V and 3 bases from J, with 13 bases between. This CDR3 comprises 15 residues. The CDR3 region has the DNA TGTGCCAGCAGTTACGGTGGACTGGAGAAAGAGACCCAGTACTTC. This sequence encodes CASSYGGLEKETQYF.

This clonotype has at least ten counts. The chain recombines TRBV11-2 with TRBJ2-7, with D perhaps matching TRBD2 (7 bases). The ends were cut back, 5 bases at V and 8 bases at J, with 19 bases in the middle. Germline V lookup: CDR1 SGHAT, CDR2 FQNNGV. The CDR3 sequence is 14 residues long. In DNA form, the CDR3 reads TGTGCCAGCAGCCTCTCTGAGGGGGAGGGCCAGCAGTACTTC. It is translated as CASSLSEGEGQQYF.

This clonotype was recorded many times. This chain joins TRBV7-2 and TRBJ2-7; D call uncertain. Per the germline V gene, CDR1 is SGHTA and CDR2 is FQGNSA. V was cut by 1 base and J by 3 bases, with 10 bases left in between. The CDR3 is 14 amino acids. The CDR3 DNA follows: TGTGCCAGCAGCTTAGAGCTGAGTCTCTACGAGCAGTACTTC. As protein: CASSLELSLYEQYF.

In this sample, this clonotype turned up many times. The V gene is TRBV6-1, the J gene TRBJ2-7; D is tentatively TRBD1 or TRBD2 (5 bases each). Germline values: CDR1 MNHNS, CDR2 SASEGT. This CDR3 has 15 residues. Trimming took off 4 bases at V and 4 bases at J, with 17 bases between the two ends. CDR3 sequence: CASSGVWGSPYEQYF. The CDR3 DNA follows: TGTGCCAGCAGTGGCGTTTGGGGGTCCCCATACGAGCAGTACTTC.

This clonotype has ten or more counts. The chain joins TRBV3-1 to TRBJ2-7; 10 bases fit TRBD2. Germline lookup yields CDR1 LGHDT and CDR2 YNNKEL (reference sequence). V lost 0 bases, J lost 0 bases, and 8 bases stayed unmatched. CDR3 length: 18 residues. CDR3 loop: CASSQDYEASGSSYEQYF. DNA of the CDR3: TGTGCCAGCAGCCAAGATTACGAGGCTAGCGGGAGCTCCTACGAGCAGTACTTC.

CDR3 in amino acids: CASSTTGFTDTQYF. The CDR3 DNA is TGCGCCAGCAGCACGACAGGTTTCACAGATACGCAGTATTTT. The chain joins TRBV5-1 to TRBJ2-3, with TRBD1 as a possible D gene (6 bases). Germline CDR1 is SGHRS and CDR2 is YFSETQ. The V and J ends lost 4 bases and 2 bases respectively, with 11 bases between them. This CDR3 is 14 amino acids long.

The CDR3 loop is CANRPSAGSEQYF. The CDR3 DNA is TGTGCCAACAGACCTAGCGCAGGGAGCGAGCAGTACTTC. The chain links TRBV6-1 to TRBJ2-7; D is perhaps TRBD2 (6 bases). V was shortened by 10 bases and J by 6 bases, with 19 bases between the two germline ends. CDR3 length equals 13 residues. Germline assignment: CDR1 MNHNS and CDR2 SASEGT.

This clonotype was counted between two and nine times. The V gene is TRBV19, the J gene TRBJ1-2, with unresolved D. Germline V gene data show CDR1 as LNHDA and CDR2 as SQIVND (reference sequence). V was pared by 4 bases and J by 2 bases, with 5 bases between. The CDR3 runs 12 residues. The CDR3 is CASSKGNYGYTF. DNA of the CDR3: TGTGCCAGTAGTAAAGGGAACTATGGCTACACCTTC.

The chain uses TRBV24-1 and TRBJ2-5; D may be TRBD1 or TRBD2 (5 bases each). Trimming took 2 bases from V and 5 from J, leaving 11 bases between them. CDR3 size: 14 residues. The germline V gene has CDR1 KGHDR and CDR2 SFDVKD. As DNA, the CDR3 is TGTGCCACCAGTGATTCGGGACCCTTGGAGACCCAGTACTTC. It yields the protein CATSDSGPLETQYF.

This clonotype has just a few counts. The chain is built from TRBV6-2 or TRBV6-3 and TRBJ2-5; D remains unclear. CDR1 and CDR2 from the germline V gene are MNHEY and SVGEGT. The CDR3 consists of 13 residues. Trimming removed 2 bases from V and 5 bases from J, with 9 bases in between. This CDR3 reads CASSYGWRETQYF. The CDR3 DNA follows: TGTGCCAGCAGTTACGGGTGGCGGGAGACCCAGTACTTC.

This clonotype was seen only a few times. The gene calls are TRBV20-1 and TRBJ2-7; possibly TRBD2 for D (7 bases). CDR3 length: 15 residues. CDR1 DFQATT and CDR2 SNEGSKA come from the germline V gene (reference sequence). V was trimmed by 4 bases and J by 3 bases, leaving 19 bases between them. This CDR3 is CSAKDPSGGGYEQYF. The DNA for the CDR3 is TGCAGTGCTAAAGACCCCTCGGGGGGCGGCTACGAGCAGTACTTC.

V gene TRBV4-1 combines with J gene TRBJ2-5; 7 bases align to TRBD2. The V and J ends lost 1 base and 9 bases, in that order; junction bases with no gene match: 11. There are 15 residues in the CDR3. Looked up from germline, CDR1 is MGHRA and CDR2 is YSYEKL. CDR3 in DNA: TGCGCCAGCAGCCAAGTTTCTAGCGGTGACAAACCCCAGTACTTC. It is translated as CASSQVSSGDKPQYF.

On this clonotype: Compared with germline, one end of the junction differs, possibly owing to a read error. J is TRBJ2-1 and V is TRBV7-2, with D maybe TRBD1 (6 bases). The CDR3 extends over 16 amino acids. Germline values: CDR1 SGHTA, CDR2 FQGNSA. In DNA, the CDR3 is TGCGCCAGCAGCCAAGATCCAAACAGGGCATACAATGAGCAGTTCTTC. This gives the protein CASSQDPNRAYNEQFF.

This clonotype was detected only a few times. The chain is built from TRBV5-6 and TRBJ2-7; D is perhaps TRBD2 (6 bases). Trimming took 3 bases from V and 9 from J, leaving 13 bases between them. Germline V gene sequence: CDR1 SGHDT, CDR2 YYEEEE. The CDR3 totals 12 residues. DNA for the CDR3: TGTGCCAGCAGCTGGGGACTGAGCGTGCAGTACTTC. It codes for CASSWGLSVQYF.

This clonotype was seen ten or more times. The V and J genes are TRBV11-2 and TRBJ2-2; D gene uncertain. Trimming removed 1 base from V and 3 bases from J, with 9 bases in between. This CDR3 has 15 amino acids. Germline loops: CDR1 SGHAT, CDR2 FQNNGV. The CDR3 bases are TGTGCCAGCAGCTTAGGGGCGGCGGACACCGGGGAGCTGTTTTTT. It codes for CASSLGAADTGELFF.

Only a few counts were recorded for this clonotype. This chain connects TRBV30 to TRBJ1-2; D uncertain. Germline loops: CDR1 GTSNPN, CDR2 SVGIG (reference sequence). The CDR3 is 13 amino acids. V was trimmed by 0 bases and J by 7 bases, leaving 12 bases between them. CDR3: CAWSVLDSGGYTF. CDR3 nucleotides: TGTGCCTGGAGTGTACTTGATTCGGGTGGCTACACCTTC.